The sequence of this TCR beta chain was determined in a study of shared clonotypes between healthy human individuals. Study background: A couple of women and a few men aged 18 to 49 served as donors. Study-level points and caveats: How much donors shared clonotypes was expected to be affected by sequencing depth.

Naive CD8 cells, CD45RO-negative and positively selected for CCR7, excluded terminally differentiated effector memory CD45RA+ cells. Donors comprised only Caucasian adults living in Nashville, Tennessee. A word on this clone: Its antigen is unidentified.

This CDR3 has 11 amino acids. Germline CDR1 SQVTM, CDR2 ANQGSEA. With 5 bases removed from V and 4 bases from J, the gap between germline ends came to 8 bases. Replicate PCRs from sorted subsets contained roughly 200 ng DNA, which is some 29,000 T cell genomes. Sequenced by immunoSEQ multiplex PCR; TCRdb stores in-frame clones only, minus some. Counted here are some 2.1 million clones, 85% to 95% occurring once; the ten biggest clones make up roughly 1.1%. The sequence was collected from a man aged 18 to 30 in good health. Specimen: naive CD8+ T cells sorted from blood. The rearrangement links TRBV29-1 to TRBJ1-1; D gene unclear. CDR3 protein: CSVWVGTEAFF. CDR3 sequence (DNA): TGCAGCGTTTGGGTGGGCACTGAAGCTTTCTTT.